This T cell receptor beta chain was sequenced during a study of cytomegalovirus exposure and HLA in healthy donors. Study conclusions and caveats: Upon later analysis, HLA-associated TCR beta chains proved more clonally expanded than other, equally common chains.

The PCR made use of 60 Vbeta and 13 Jbeta primers. The table came from immunoSEQ multiplex PCR; TCRdb's copy has only in-frame clones and leaves some out. The sample shows about 170,000 clones, around 73% of them seen only once. This clone was observed a few times. Its cognate antigen is unknown. Germline values: CDR1 SNHLY, CDR2 FYNNEI. This CDR3 is 15 amino acids long. V was trimmed by 7 bases and J by 6 bases, leaving 18 bases between them. The chain employs TRBV2 and TRBJ2-2; D gene uncertain. The clonotype comes from a woman aged 18-35 years in good health and CMV-seropositive. Sample: PBMCs. CDR3: CASTLSFRSAGELFF. CDR3 sequence (DNA): TGTGCCAGCACGTTGTCTTTTCGTTCGGCCGGGGAGCTGTTTTTT.